This TCR beta chain was sequenced in a study of STAT3 mutations in large granular lymphocyte leukemia (dated by TCRdb to between 2019 and 2020). With respect to the entire study: About half of the T-LGLL patients who underwent longitudinal sequencing carried canonical activating STAT3 mutations. On average, sequencing was done at approximately 4.2 time points per patient, with the number of samplings ranging from 2 to 8. From an initial cohort of 207 LGL patients, about 19 representative T-LGLL cases were picked for longitudinal TCRbeta and STAT3 sequencing. One or more immunosuppressive therapy regimens were given to more than half of T-LGLL patients, and hematologic response was seen in about 42% of the treated patients. As controls, the study also included longitudinal sequencing of two patients with natural killer LGL leukemia. Serial deep sequencing of TCRbeta CDR3 and STAT3 was performed in patients with T-cell large granular lymphocyte leukemia to reconstruct clonal hierarchy and dynamics. Study-wide findings and limitations: Variable intervals between samplings and differing treatment regimens complicated linking therapy response to changes in TCR clonal burden. At least one immunodominant TCRbeta clonotype was identified in every T-LGLL patient, and multiple immunodominant subclonotypes were identified in about half of the T-LGLL patients. Dominant TCR clone burden was found to exceed STAT3 mutant burden in several patients, suggesting that STAT3 mutation arose secondarily within a pre-expanded clone. Persisting codominant clonotypes in some patients meant a small but highly pathogenic clone may have been missed. Because no samples were available when a clone first appeared, clonal expansion had to be inferred from samplings taken at other points. In 6 of 18 patients, TCR clonotype switching occurred after therapy, and every newly emerging clone was STAT3 wild type.

TCRbeta libraries were sequenced on an Illumina MiSeq, and an average of about 42,000 productive templates per sample was obtained. Using multiplex PCR amplification, the immunoSEQ assay generated the TCRbeta CDR3 libraries. In the source study's methods: Repertoire diversity was calculated as previously defined, and values close to 0 indicated extremely monoclonal samples. This immuneACCESS table, as held by TCRdb, lists in-frame sequences with V and J called but not all clones. Of the missing ones, under half trace to an unresolved V gene in checked studies; the others have no known cause. V and J calls and clone size are given by that table; D and trimming were obtained from the DNA. In all, the sample holds about 24,000 clones, and roughly 93% of those were seen once. The ten most abundant clones make up roughly 6.5% of the sample. This clone was detected only once. The antigen it recognizes is unknown. No base quality values were provided; no much bigger clone lies one nucleotide off.

The CDR3 goes from the cysteine to the phenylalanine over 16 residues. This entry keeps only the CDR3 DNA: 48 bases, framed from base 1. At the junction V is shortened by 6 bases and J by 0 bases, with 15 bases in between. Sequences KGHSH (CDR1) and LQKENI (CDR2) are obtained from the germline V gene. DNA was extracted from blood mononuclear cells, with the same DNA used for both TCR and STAT3 sequencing. The clonotype originates from a man aged 35 to 55 with T-cell large granular lymphocyte leukemia. Some clones in this sample may be carry-over from other donors' samples. The age is the age at diagnosis. The chain couples TRBV18 to TRBJ1-3, with no D gene named confidently. Input material: peripheral blood mononuclear cells. The CDR3 corresponds to CASSPAGVLSGNTIYF. The sequence in DNA is TGTGCCAGCTCCCCGGCCGGGGTTCTCTCTGGAAACACCATATATTTT. With the portions outside the CDR3 filled from the reference TRBV18 and TRBJ1-3 genes, the complete variable region becomes NAGVMQNPRHLVRRRGQEARLRCSPMKGHSHVYWYRQLPEEGLKFMVYLQKENIIDESGMPKERFSAEFPKEGPSILRIQQVVRGDSAAYFCASSPAGVLSGNTIYFGEGSWLTVV.